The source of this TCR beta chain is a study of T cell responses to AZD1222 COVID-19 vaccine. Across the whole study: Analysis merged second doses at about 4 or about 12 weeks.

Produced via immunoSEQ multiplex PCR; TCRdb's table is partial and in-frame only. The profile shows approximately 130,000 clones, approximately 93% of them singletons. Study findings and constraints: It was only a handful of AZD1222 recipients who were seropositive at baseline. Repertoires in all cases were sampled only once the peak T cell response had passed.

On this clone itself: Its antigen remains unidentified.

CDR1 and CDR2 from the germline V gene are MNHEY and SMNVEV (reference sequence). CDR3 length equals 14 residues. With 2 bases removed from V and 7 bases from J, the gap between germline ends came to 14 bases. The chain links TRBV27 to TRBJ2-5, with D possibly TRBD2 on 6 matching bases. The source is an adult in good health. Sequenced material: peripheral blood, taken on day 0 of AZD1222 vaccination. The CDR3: CASSLKSGRSTQYF. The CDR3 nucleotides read TGTGCCAGCAGTTTAAAATCAGGGAGGTCGACCCAGTACTTC.